Shown below are 7 T cell receptor beta chains from a single sample sequenced in a study of cytomegalovirus exposure and HLA in healthy donors. 60 Vbeta and 13 Jbeta primers were used in PCR. TCRdb's table, derived via immunoSEQ multiplex PCR, lists solely in-frame clones and lacks some. Among 100,000 to 150,000 clones listed, roughly 77% were seen once. Input material: PBMCs. All receptors derive from a man in his forties in good health and CMV-seronegative.

The CDR3 DNA sequence: TGCAGCGTTACACCGAACCAAGAGACCCAGTACTTC. It codes for CSVTPNQETQYF. This chain uses TRBV29-1 with TRBJ2-5; no firm D call. This CDR3 contains 12 residues. CDR1 is SQVTM, CDR2 ANQGSEA, per germline. V gave up 5 bases and J gave up 0 bases, with 7 bases separating them.

The chain couples TRBV14 to TRBJ1-2; 7 bases line up with TRBD1. The V and J ends lost 3 bases and 4 bases, in that order; junction bases with no gene match: 8. CDR3 size: 15 residues. Germline assignment: CDR1 SGHDN and CDR2 FVKESK. The CDR3 DNA sequence: TGTGCCAGCAGCCAGTTACCGACAGGGAGCTATGGCTACACCTTC. It encodes CASSQLPTGSYGYTF.

This clone was counted once. Within the sample, other DNA sequences also encode this same CDR3. J is TRBJ1-1 and V is TRBV6-4; 8 nucleotides line up with TRBD1. The CDR3 totals 15 residues. Per the germline V gene, CDR1 is MRHNA and CDR2 is SNTAGT. Unmatched junction bases numbered 7, after V lost 4 bases and J lost 3 bases. CDR3 DNA sequence: TGTGCCAGCAGTGCGCGACAGGGGTGGGACACTGAAGCTTTCTTT. Its protein product is CASSARQGWDTEAFF.

The genes are TRBV19 and TRBJ1-3; 8 positions match TRBD1. The length of the CDR3 is 16 residues. Per the germline V gene, CDR1 is LNHDA and CDR2 is SQIVND (reference sequence). With V trimmed by 3 bases and J by 1 base, 5 bases remained unmatched. The CDR3, as DNA: TGTGCCAGTAGTATGGTTCGGGACAGGTCTGGAAACACCATATATTTT. It codes for CASSMVRDRSGNTIYF.

V usage is TRBV27 and J usage is TRBJ2-2; D call uncertain. In germline, CDR1 is MNHEY, CDR2 SMNVEV (reference sequence). V was clipped by 1 base and J by 5 bases, with 8 bases between them. CDR3 size: 14 residues. The CDR3 coding sequence is TGTGCCAGCAGTTTATGGAGTGGGACCGGGGAGCTGTTTTTT. Translating gives CASSLWSGTGELFF.

V usage is TRBV2 and J usage is TRBJ2-6, with 7 bases that match TRBD1. Looked up from germline, CDR1 is SNHLY and CDR2 is FYNNEI. The CDR3 spans 16 residues. The V segment lost 4 bases and the J segment 2 bases; nucleotides outside the gene matches: 5. The CDR3: CASSAYRGTGANVLTF. The DNA for the CDR3 is TGTGCCAGCAGTGCCTACAGGGGAACTGGGGCCAACGTCCTGACTTTC.

This sequence joins TRBV9 and TRBJ1-2; 11 nucleotides align to TRBD1. Germline CDR1 reads SGDLS; CDR2 reads YYNGEE. V dropped 5 bases and J dropped 6; count of bases not matched to a gene: 0. The CDR3 contains 12 residues. The CDR3 spells CASRGQGDGYTF. DNA of the CDR3: TGTGCCAGCAGGGGACAGGGGGATGGCTACACCTTC.